This T cell receptor (beta chain) came from a study of beta chain features in type 1 diabetes. Study results and limitations: When Type 1 diabetes patients were examined, their TCRB CDR3s proved moderately but significantly shorter in all four CD4+ subsets.

CD45RO/CCR7/CD25/CD127/CD95/CD27 sorting isolated CD4+ naive, central memory, regulatory and stem cell-like memory cells. Once sorted, every population was more than 95% pure. V trimming: 6 bases; J trimming: 5 bases; junction bases outside the gene matches: 5. The germline V gene encodes CDR1 MNHNS and CDR2 SASEGT. This CDR3 is 14 amino acids long. Sequenced material consisted of expressed TCRB transcripts (all of the isolated RNA was reverse transcribed). The protocol was immunoSEQ multiplex PCR, while the TCRdb copy is restricted to in-frame clones and leaves out a portion. Here the sample spans 600,000 to 700,000 clones, 12% being singletons. As for this clone: What it binds is unknown.

The J gene is TRBJ2-3, the V gene TRBV6-1; 10 nucleotides line up with TRBD1. The sequenced material came from naive CD4+ T cells from blood. The TCR comes from a man aged 30 to 45 with type 1 diabetes. CDR3 residues: CASRAGQGIDTQYF. DNA of the CDR3: TGTGCCAGCAGAGCGGGACAGGGGATAGATACGCAGTATTTT.